This T cell receptor (beta chain) emerged from a study of cytomegalovirus exposure and HLA in healthy donors. PCR was performed using 60 Vbeta and 13 Jbeta primers. Assay used: immunoSEQ multiplex PCR; TCRdb lists only in-frame clones, some missing. This sample has about 160,000 clones, with around 80% found just once. V lost 4 bases, J lost 11 bases, and 14 bases stayed unmatched. CDR3 size: 14 residues. The germline gives CDR1 SGDLS, CDR2 YYNGEE. This clone was detected only a few times. Its specificity is unknown. Whole-study results and caveats: It was reported that the classifier diagnosed cytomegalovirus status with high specificity and sensitivity in both the original and validation cohorts. A further, later analysis showed that HLA-associated TCR beta chains (compared with equally common others) were more clonally expanded. Confirmation was obtained in vitro that a few CMV-associated chains are specific for CMV antigens.

Sequencing used PBMCs. The TCR was taken from a woman between 40 and 55 years old in good health and CMV-seronegative. This chain uses TRBV9 with TRBJ1-1; TRBD1 agrees at 7 bases. This CDR3 reads CASSPSPQGQTAFF. The CDR3 coding sequence is TGTGCCAGCAGCCCTAGCCCACAGGGGCAGACGGCTTTCTTT.